These 32 T cell receptor beta chains share one sample of origin, sequenced in a study of Graves' ophthalmopathy and Graves' hyperthyroidism. RNA transcripts were the template, and TCR beta CDR3 regions were amplified from them. Second-round multiplex PCR came after a first-round RT-PCR that employed HTBI primers. TCRdb re-analysed the multiplex PCR reads in MiXCR, keeping a single row per CDR3 protein. The sample shows 500,000 to 700,000 distinct CDR3 sequences, about 40% of them seen only once. What was sequenced was peripheral blood or thyroid tissue (not recorded which). The receptors were sampled from an adult man with Graves' hyperthyroidism.

This clonotype came up once. The junction and the germline gene differ at one end; a read error may be behind it. The chain has TRBV29-1 and TRBJ2-5; possible D gene TRBD2, 7 bases. Germline V gene sequence: CDR1 SQVTM, CDR2 ANQGSEA. This CDR3 is 12 amino acids long. CDR3 DNA sequence: TGCAGCGCTGAAGAGGGGGGGGAGACCCAGTACTTC. Translating it yields CSAEEGGETQYF.

This rearrangement joins TRBV20-1 to TRBJ2-1; no firm D call. The CDR3 consists of 13 residues. The germline V gene encodes CDR1 DFQATT and CDR2 SNEGSKA (reference sequence). Between the trimmed V and J ends, which lost 3 bases and 7 bases, there was a span of 13 bases. CDR3 DNA: TGCAGTGCTAGGTCGGGCCTTGGGAATGAGCAGTTCTTC. This sequence encodes CSARSGLGNEQFF.

V and J are TRBV5-1 and TRBJ2-3, with 11 bases that match TRBD2. The CDR3 is 15 residues long. After removal of 3 bases from V and 1 base from J, the junction contained 1 base not matched to a gene. Per germline, CDR1 SGHRS and CDR2 YFSETQ. This chain's CDR3 is CASSSGLAGTDTQYF. CDR3 bases: TGCGCCAGCAGCTCGGGACTAGCGGGCACAGATACGCAGTATTTT.

In its sample, this clonotype was seen many times. The chain recombines TRBV19 with TRBJ2-7; 9 nucleotides line up with TRBD2. Germline V lookup: CDR1 LNHDA, CDR2 SQIVND (reference sequence). After removal of 4 bases from V and 7 bases from J, the junction contained 8 bases not matched to a gene. CDR3 length: 14 amino acids. This CDR3 reads CASSTLAGVREQYF. CDR3 DNA sequence: TGTGCCAGTAGTACCTTAGCGGGAGTGAGGGAGCAGTACTTC.

This clonotype was recorded many times. The J gene is TRBJ1-1, the V gene TRBV29-1; D perhaps matches TRBD1 (6 bases). Trimming removed 8 bases from V and 1 base from J, with 11 bases in between. CDR1 and CDR2 (germline): SQVTM, ANQGSEA. This CDR3 region has 12 residues. CDR3 in amino acids: CSYARGNTEAFF. CDR3 DNA: TGCAGCTACGCCAGGGGGAACACTGAAGCTTTCTTT.

The chain is built from TRBV11-2 and TRBJ2-5, with 8 bases matching TRBD1. CDR3 length: 13 residues. Looked up from germline, CDR1 is SGHAT and CDR2 is FQNNGV. V lost 4 bases to trimming and J lost 5 bases; unmatched junction nucleotides: 3. The CDR3 loop is CASSSAGGETQYF. In DNA, the CDR3 is TGTGCCAGCAGCTCGGCAGGGGGCGAGACCCAGTACTTC. The complete variable domain, with remaining parts taken from reference TRBV11-2 and TRBJ2-5, reads EAGVAQSPRYKIIEKRQSVAFWCNPISGHATLYWYQQILGQGPKLLIQFQNNGVVDDSQLPKDRFSAERLKGVDSTLKIQPAKLEDSAVYLCASSSAGGETQYFGPGTRLLVL.

V is TRBV2 and J is TRBJ1-2; maybe TRBD1 (6 bases). Trimming removed 8 bases at V and 8 bases at J, with 18 bases between. CDR1 is SNHLY, CDR2 FYNNEI, per germline. The CDR3 runs 13 residues. The CDR3 DNA reads TGTGCCAGCTCACGGACAGAAGAAGTGGGCTACACCTTC. This sequence encodes CASSRTEEVGYTF.

This rearrangement joins TRBV10-3 to TRBJ2-7; 10 bases are shared with TRBD2. The V gene end was trimmed by 11 bases and the J gene end by 5 bases; junction bases not matched to a gene: 9. The germline gives CDR1 ENHRY, CDR2 SYGVKD. The CDR3 sequence is 13 residues long. The CDR3 nucleotides are TGTGCCCTCGGAGCTAGCGGGGGCGACGAGCAGTACTTC. Encoded protein: CALGASGGDEQYF.

The chain joins TRBV5-6 to TRBJ2-7; D may match TRBD1 or TRBD2 (5 bases each). V lost 4 bases and J 7 bases, leaving 21 bases between the germline ends. CDR1 and CDR2 (germline): SGHDT, YYEEEE. The CDR3 totals 15 residues. The CDR3 region has the DNA TGTGCCAGCAGCAGCCGGGACCCCCTACTGGGAGAGCAGTACTTC. The encoded protein is CASSSRDPLLGEQYF. Full variable domain (outside the CDR3, taken from reference TRBV5-6 and TRBJ2-7): DAGVTQSPTHLIKTRGQQVTLRCSPKSGHDTVSWYQQALGQGPQFIFQYYEEEERQRGNFPDRFSGHQFPNYSSELNVNALLLGDSALYLCASSSRDPLLGEQYFGPGTRLTVT.

This clonotype was seen only a few times. The chain couples TRBV19 to TRBJ1-6; TRBD1 is a possible D gene (6 bases). In germline, CDR1 is LNHDA, CDR2 SQIVND (reference sequence). The ends were cut back, 0 bases at V and 8 bases at J, with 11 bases in the middle. This CDR3 region has 15 residues. The CDR3 coding sequence is TGTGCCAGTAGTATAGACCCGGGGGCGCATTCACCCCTCCACTTT. Encoded protein: CASSIDPGAHSPLHF.

The table lists this clonotype with many counts. V and J are TRBV7-2 and TRBJ2-5; TRBD2 agrees at 10 bases. Trimming removed 1 base from V and 5 bases from J; junction bases left unmatched: 7. The CDR3 has 16 residues. The germline V gene has CDR1 SGHTA and CDR2 FQGNSA. The CDR3 region has the DNA TGTGCCAGCAGCTTAGTTCCTAGCGGGGGCTCGGAGACCCAGTACTTC. It is translated as CASSLVPSGGSETQYF.

The chain has TRBV7-2 and TRBJ1-2, with D possibly TRBD1 on 5 matching bases. Germline V gene sequence: CDR1 SGHTA, CDR2 FQGNSA. Trimming removed 5 bases from V and 7 bases from J, with 20 bases in between. CDR3 size: 15 residues. CDR3 nucleotides: TGTGCCAGCAGCCCCCGGGACCGGGGCCCCGGTGGCTACACCTTC. Translated: CASSPRDRGPGGYTF.

The chain combines TRBV11-2 with TRBJ2-5; TRBD1 matches at 9 bases. CDR3 length: 15 residues. In germline, CDR1 is SGHAT, CDR2 FQNNGV. The J segment lost 3 bases and the V segment lost 5 bases, leaving 7 bases of the junction unmatched. CDR3 bases: TGTGCCAGCAGCGCGGGACAGGGTGCCGAAGAGACCCAGTACTTC. This codes for CASSAGQGAEETQYF.

This clonotype occurred many times. The rearrangement links TRBV19 to TRBJ1-1; maybe TRBD1 (5 bases). CDR1 and CDR2 (germline): LNHDA, SQIVND (reference sequence). Trimming shortened V by 8 bases and J by 6 bases, and 10 bases separated the two germline ends. This CDR3 is built from 11 residues. The CDR3 DNA is TGTGCCAGTTTTCGGGGGTCTGAAGCTTTCTTT. It yields the protein CASFRGSEAFF.

This clonotype appeared many times. This chain links TRBV7-2 with TRBJ2-7, with 8 bases fitting TRBD1. Trimming at V came to 1 base and at J to 2 bases, leaving 7 bases not matched to a gene. This CDR3 comprises 16 residues. Germline-derived CDR1 and CDR2 are SGHTA and FQGNSA. The chain's CDR3 is CASSLGGTGKPYEQYF. Written as DNA, the CDR3 is TGTGCCAGCAGCTTAGGTGGGACAGGCAAACCCTACGAGCAGTACTTC. The full variable domain, with the rest looked up from reference TRBV7-2 and TRBJ2-7, is GAGVSQSPSNKVTEKGKDVELRCDPISGHTALYWYRQSLGQGLEFLIYFQGNSAPDKSGLPSDRFSAERTGGSVSTLTIQRTQQEDSAVYLCASSLGGTGKPYEQYFGPGTRLTVT.

The chain links TRBV29-1 to TRBJ2-3, with D maybe TRBD2 (6 bases). Germline lookup yields CDR1 SQVTM and CDR2 ANQGSEA. The CDR3 loop spans 15 amino acids. V was pared by 7 bases and J by 0 bases, with 17 bases between. As DNA, the CDR3 is TGCAGCGCGCACCCAACGGGACTTAGCACAGATACGCAGTATTTT. Its translation is CSAHPTGLSTDTQYF.

In this sample, this clonotype turned up many times. The rearrangement links TRBV20-1 to TRBJ1-6, with D uncertain. This CDR3 region has 14 residues. Germline V gene data show CDR1 as DFQATT and CDR2 as SNEGSKA (reference sequence). Between the trimmed V and J ends, which lost 6 bases and 1 base, there was a span of 10 bases. CDR3 protein: CSATRESYNSPLHF. The CDR3 nucleotides read TGCAGTGCAACGAGGGAGTCCTATAATTCACCCCTCCACTTT.

A word on this clonotype: A junction end diverges from the germline sequence, so it may reflect a read error. This chain connects TRBV28 to TRBJ2-7; D is ambiguous. Germline CDR1 reads MDHEN; CDR2 reads SYDVKM. This CDR3 spans 14 amino acids. This chain's CDR3 is CASSQEENSYEQCF. The CDR3 DNA reads as TGCGCCAGCAGCCAGGAAGAAAATTCCTACGAGCAGTGCTTC.

This clonotype was counted ten times or more. V gene TRBV2 combines with J gene TRBJ1-5, with 7 bases matching TRBD1. Looked up from germline, CDR1 is SNHLY and CDR2 is FYNNEI. The V and J ends lost 1 base and 1 base, in that order; junction bases with no gene match: 7. The CDR3 runs 17 residues. The CDR3 loop is CASSEGNRGKSNQPQHF. CDR3 nucleotide sequence: TGTGCCAGCAGTGAAGGTAACAGGGGTAAAAGCAATCAGCCCCAGCATTTT. Variable domain in full (rest from reference TRBV2 and TRBJ1-5): EPEVTQTPSHQVTQMGQEVILRCVPISNHLYFYWYRQILGQKVEFLVSFYNNEISEKSEIFDDQFSVERPDGSNFTLKIRSTKLEDSAMYFCASSEGNRGKSNQPQHFGDGTRLSIL.

The rearrangement joins TRBV2 to TRBJ1-2, with D uncertain. The CDR3 runs to 10 residues. Per the germline V gene, CDR1 is SNHLY and CDR2 is FYNNEI. Deletions cut 6 bases from V and 8 bases from J, with 7 bases between. The chain's CDR3 is CASRSRGYTF. The CDR3 DNA is TGTGCCAGCAGATCAAGGGGCTACACCTTC.

The chain's CDR3 is CASTERGLTEAFF. CDR3 DNA: TGTGCCAGCACCGAGCGGGGATTGACTGAAGCTTTCTTT. The chain carries TRBV7-9 and TRBJ1-1, with D hard to call. V was pared by 7 bases and J by 5 bases, with 14 bases between. The length of the CDR3 is 13 residues. Germline CDR1 is SEHNR and CDR2 is FQNEAQ (reference sequence).

The table lists this clonotype with many counts. The V and J genes are TRBV5-1 and TRBJ1-1; a possible D gene is TRBD1 (5 bases). Trimming shortened V by 1 base and J by 5 bases, and 12 bases separated the two germline ends. The CDR3 length is 14 residues. CDR1 and CDR2 (germline): SGHRS, YFSETQ. CDR3 in DNA: TGCGCCAGCAGCTTGATTTACGGGGGTACTGAAGCTTTCTTT. This encodes CASSLIYGGTEAFF.

This clonotype has at least ten counts. The rearrangement uses TRBV7-3 and TRBJ1-6; D remains ambiguous. The CDR3 consists of 14 residues. Trimming shortened V by 3 bases and J by 0 bases, and 3 bases separated the two germline ends. Germline V CDR1 and CDR2: SGHTA, FQGTGA. The CDR3 nucleotides are TGTGCCAGCAGCTTGGGCTCCTATAATTCACCCCTCCACTTT. This codes for CASSLGSYNSPLHF.

This clonotype was observed a few times. This sequence joins TRBV3-1 and TRBJ2-2; D not resolved. CDR3 length: 14 residues. Germline V CDR1 and CDR2: LGHDT, YNNKEL (reference sequence). V gave up 1 base and J gave up 3 bases, with 6 bases separating them. The CDR3 region is CASSQGSDTGELFF. CDR3 nucleotides: TGTGCCAGCAGCCAAGGATCCGACACCGGGGAGCTGTTTTTT.

This chain uses TRBV12-5 with TRBJ1-3; D remains ambiguous. Looked up from germline, CDR1 is LGHNT and CDR2 is FRNRAP. The CDR3 runs 14 residues. The V end lost 7 bases, the J end lost 0 bases, and 10 bases lay between the germline ends. The CDR3 region is CASAPGISGNTIYF. The CDR3, as DNA: TGTGCTAGTGCCCCAGGCATCTCTGGAAACACCATATATTTT.

This chain joins TRBV12-3 or TRBV12-4 and TRBJ1-1, with TRBD1 as a possible D gene (5 bases). Trimming removed 3 bases from V and 4 bases from J, with 12 bases in between. This CDR3 comprises 14 residues. The CDR3 nucleotides are TGTGCCAGCAGTTTGCAGGGTGGTTTCACTGAAGCTTTCTTT. Its protein product is CASSLQGGFTEAFF.

This clonotype occurred many times. V and J are TRBV6-5 and TRBJ2-5; D might be TRBD1 or TRBD2, each matching 6 bases. Germline V CDR1 and CDR2: MNHEY, SVGAGI. This CDR3 comprises 15 residues. Trimming removed 6 bases at V and 0 bases at J, with 14 bases between. The chain's CDR3 is CASRAGHLNQETQYF. The DNA for the CDR3 is TGTGCCAGCAGGGCGGGACACCTGAACCAAGAGACCCAGTACTTC.

This clonotype was counted ten times or more. The CDR3 DNA follows: TGTGCCAGCAGCTTATACCCCGCACAGGGGGGCACTGAAGCTTTCTTT. Residues: CASSLYPAQGGTEAFF. The chain carries TRBV7-3 and TRBJ1-1; 8 nucleotides agree with TRBD1. The J segment lost 4 bases and the V segment lost 2 bases, leaving 9 bases of the junction unmatched. From germline, CDR1 is SGHTA and CDR2 FQGTGA. The CDR3 contains 16 residues. Together with reference TRBV7-3 and TRBJ1-1, the CDR3 gives the full variable domain: GAGVSQTPSNKVTEKGKYVELRCDPISGHTALYWYRQSLGQGPEFLIYFQGTGAADDSGLPNDRFFAVRPEGSVSTLKIQRTERGDSAVYLCASSLYPAQGGTEAFFGQGTRLTVV.

The rearrangement links TRBV28 to TRBJ2-7; no clear D. The V gene lost 5 bases and the J gene lost 0 bases, with 14 bases spanning the gap. The CDR3 has 15 amino acids. Germline V gene data show CDR1 as MDHEN and CDR2 as SYDVKM. The CDR3 region has the DNA TGTGCCAGCAGTCCCTCGGCCGGGTCCTCCTACGAGCAGTACTTC. It encodes CASSPSAGSSYEQYF.

This clonotype appeared many times. V gene TRBV20-1 combines with J gene TRBJ2-3; the D is unclear. CDR3 size: 13 residues. Trimming shortened V by 2 bases and J by 6 bases, and 12 bases separated the two germline ends. Germline assignment: CDR1 DFQATT and CDR2 SNEGSKA (reference sequence). CDR3 DNA sequence: TGCAGTGCTAGAACTCCCTCAGAGGATACGCAGTATTTT. This sequence encodes CSARTPSEDTQYF.

This clonotype was seen ten or more times. V and J are TRBV7-9 and TRBJ1-2; no firm D call. Germline V CDR1 and CDR2: SEHNR, FQNEAQ (reference sequence). The CDR3 totals 15 residues. Deletions cut 2 bases from V and 0 bases from J, with 10 bases between. The CDR3 sequence is CASSLRSEANYGYTF. CDR3 DNA sequence: TGTGCCAGCAGCTTAAGGTCGGAAGCTAACTATGGCTACACCTTC.

This CDR3 is CASTAGPRDNQPQHF. The CDR3 nucleotides are TGTGCCAGCACTGCCGGGCCGAGGGACAATCAGCCCCAGCATTTT. The chain joins TRBV2 to TRBJ1-5; no definite D call. Germline V gene data show CDR1 as SNHLY and CDR2 as FYNNEI. This CDR3 contains 15 residues. Trimming shortened V by 7 bases and J by 3 bases, and 16 bases separated the two germline ends.